This T cell receptor beta chain was captured in a study of T cells in Graves' hyperthyroidism and ophthalmopathy. Notes on the study in general: Blood also contained most expanded thyroid clonotypes above 0.001.

This clonotype was counted a few times. Its antigen is as yet unknown. Germline lookup yields CDR1 SGHDN and CDR2 FVKESK. The length of the CDR3 is 17 residues. V gave up 5 bases and J gave up 1 base; unmatched junction bases: 9. Amplification of TCR beta CDR3 regions was performed using RNA transcripts as template. The HTBI primer set drove a first-round RT-PCR of the TCR CDR3. TCRdb fed the multiplex PCR reads into MiXCR, producing one record per CDR3 protein. This table has about 410,000 distinct CDR3 sequences, roughly 15% appearing once. The clonotype comes from a man between 18 and 29 years old with Graves' ophthalmopathy. The chain recombines TRBV14 with TRBJ2-3; 10 bases fit TRBD1. Material for sequencing was blood. The CDR3 DNA is TGTGCCAGCAGCTTCCGGGGACAGGGGATAGGCACAGATACGCAGTATTTT. Protein: CASSFRGQGIGTDTQYF.